This passage covers 21 T cell receptor beta chains from one sample sequenced in a study of T cell changes during pregnancy in multiple sclerosis. Clones were read by immunoSEQ multiplex PCR, and TCRdb kept only the in-frame ones, dropping some. The table includes roughly 34,000 clones, roughly nine tenths detected once. The source was CD4+ T cells from peripheral blood mononuclear cells, collected in the second trimester of pregnancy. These receptors were obtained from a female donor in good health, enrolled as a control in a pregnancy study.

The chain carries TRBV30 and TRBJ1-1; 7 bases match TRBD1. The germline V gene encodes CDR1 GTSNPN and CDR2 SVGIG (reference sequence). After removal of 5 bases from V and 6 bases from J, the junction contained 3 bases not matched to a gene. The CDR3 covers 11 residues. CDR3 protein: CAWGGQPEAFF. DNA for the CDR3: TGTGCCTGGGGGGGACAGCCTGAAGCTTTCTTT.

This clone occurred a few times. V gene TRBV16 combines with J gene TRBJ2-1, with TRBD2 matching over 8 bases. Germline V gene lookup returns CDR1 KGHSY and CDR2 FQNENV. This CDR3 comprises 16 residues. The V segment lost 1 base and the J segment 7 bases; nucleotides outside the gene matches: 9. Here the CDR3 DNA reads TGTGCCAGCAGCCAATTTCAGGCGGGAGGAAGTAATGAGCAGTTCTTC. It translates to CASSQFQAGGSNEQFF.

The rearrangement uses TRBV7-2 and TRBJ1-1; D is perhaps TRBD1 (5 bases). Germline V gene lookup returns CDR1 SGHTA and CDR2 FQGNSA. V lost 3 bases and J 0 bases, leaving 11 bases between the germline ends. This CDR3 is 15 amino acids long. CDR3 amino acids: CASSLGGTLNTEAFF. Here the CDR3 DNA reads TGTGCCAGCAGCTTGGGGGGGACTCTGAACACTGAAGCTTTCTTT.

V gene TRBV18 combines with J gene TRBJ2-5, with 8 bases lining up with TRBD1. Germline lookup yields CDR1 KGHSH and CDR2 LQKENI. Trimming at V came to 5 bases and at J to 4 bases, leaving 15 bases not matched to a gene. This CDR3 region has 17 residues. The CDR3 DNA reads TGTGCCAGCTCATCAGGGACTGGACAGGGTTCGAGAGAGACCCAGTACTTC. Translating it yields CASSSGTGQGSRETQYF. Drawing the rest from reference TRBV18 and TRBJ2-5, the complete variable domain is NAGVMQNPRHLVRRRGQEARLRCSPMKGHSHVYWYRQLPEEGLKFMVYLQKENIIDESGMPKERFSAEFPKEGPSILRIQQVVRGDSAAYFCASSSGTGQGSRETQYFGPGTRLLVL.

J is TRBJ1-2 and V is TRBV30; D remains ambiguous. This CDR3 is 12 amino acids long. Deletions cut 8 bases from V and 2 bases from J, with 12 bases between. The germline V gene has CDR1 GTSNPN and CDR2 SVGIG (reference sequence). This CDR3 reads CAGLTGNYGYTF. The DNA for the CDR3 is TGTGCCGGACTTACGGGGAACTATGGCTACACCTTC.

The CDR3 is CASSLREGFEQFF. CDR3 in DNA: TGTGCCAGCAGTTTAAGGGAGGGGTTCGAGCAGTTCTTC. The chain uses TRBV27 and TRBJ2-1, with 7 bases identical to TRBD2. CDR3 size: 13 residues. Looked up from germline, CDR1 is MNHEY and CDR2 is SMNVEV (reference sequence). J gave up 10 bases and V 2 bases, and 5 bases lay outside the gene matches.

The chain has TRBV30 and TRBJ2-3, with D perhaps TRBD1 (6 bases). The ends were cut back, 3 bases at V and 6 bases at J, with 7 bases in the middle. There are 11 residues in the CDR3. CDR1 GTSNPN and CDR2 SVGIG come from the germline V gene (reference sequence). As DNA, the CDR3 is TGTGCCTGGAGGGGGGCGGATACGCAGTATTTT. The encoded protein is CAWRGADTQYF.

This clone came up once. The V and J genes are TRBV6-5 and TRBJ1-6; D unresolved. From germline, CDR1 is MNHEY and CDR2 SVGAGI. The CDR3 consists of 14 residues. Trimming took 8 bases from V and 2 from J, leaving 10 bases between them. The DNA for the CDR3 is TGTGCCAGCGGCGGTAGGCCCTATAATTCACCCCTCCACTTT. Amino acid sequence: CASGGRPYNSPLHF.

CDR3 nucleotides: TGTGCCAGCAGCCCAGTTGGGACAGGGGCGGCCGAGCAGTACTTC. Translated: CASSPVGTGAAEQYF. This chain connects TRBV7-9 to TRBJ2-7, with 10 bases identical to TRBD1. The CDR3 totals 15 residues. Germline trimming cut 5 bases from V and 6 bases from J; bases unmatched to any gene: 10. Germline V gives CDR1 SEHNR, CDR2 FQNEAQ (reference sequence).

The chain has TRBV5-4 and TRBJ2-3, with D tentatively TRBD2 (6 bases). The CDR3 is 17 residues long. The V gene lost 0 bases and the J gene lost 1 base, with 15 bases spanning the gap. Germline V gene sequence: CDR1 SGHNT, CDR2 YYREEE (reference sequence). CDR3 loop: CASSLGGVASGTDTQYF. The CDR3 DNA reads TGTGCCAGCAGCTTGGGAGGCGTGGCTAGCGGCACAGATACGCAGTATTTT.

CDR3 in amino acids: CASSWTGASYEQYF. The CDR3 coding sequence is TGTGCCAGCAGCTGGACAGGGGCCTCCTACGAGCAGTACTTC. This rearrangement joins TRBV7-9 to TRBJ2-7, with 9 bases fitting TRBD1. This CDR3 has 14 amino acids. The germline V gene has CDR1 SEHNR and CDR2 FQNEAQ (reference sequence). J was trimmed by 0 bases and V by 4 bases; bases with no gene match: 1.

The chain employs TRBV6-5 and TRBJ1-4, with D hard to call. The CDR3 is 14 residues long. Germline V CDR1 and CDR2: MNHEY, SVGAGI. Trimming left V 1 base short and J 3 bases short, with 6 bases between. CDR3 in amino acids: CASSYWGANEKLFF. CDR3 DNA sequence: TGTGCCAGCAGTTACTGGGGAGCTAATGAAAAACTGTTTTTT.

This chain links TRBV30 with TRBJ2-1; 8 bases agree with TRBD2. This CDR3 is built from 15 residues. Germline CDR1 reads GTSNPN; CDR2 reads SVGIG (reference sequence). J was trimmed by 3 bases and V by 5 bases; bases with no gene match: 9. CDR3 region: CAWSPLAGLYNEQFF. The CDR3 region has the DNA TGTGCCTGGTCCCCCCTAGCGGGTCTCTACAATGAGCAGTTCTTC.

This rearrangement joins TRBV11-3 to TRBJ2-3; tentatively, D is TRBD1 (6 bases). The CDR3 runs to 16 residues. The V end lost 1 base, the J end lost 5 bases, and 16 bases lay between the germline ends. CDR1 SGHNT and CDR2 YENEEA come from the germline V gene. The CDR3 DNA reads TGTGCCAGCAGCTTAGTGGGGGCCCCCCCGCAAGATACGCAGTATTTT. Its protein is CASSLVGAPPQDTQYF.

The chain recombines TRBV29-1 with TRBJ1-5, with unresolved D. The CDR3 consists of 11 residues. Germline V gives CDR1 SQVTM, CDR2 ANQGSEA. With 4 bases removed from V and 5 bases from J, the gap between germline ends came to 6 bases. Here the CDR3 DNA reads TGCAGCGTTGGGGAGGATCAGCCCCAGCATTTT. Translating gives CSVGEDQPQHF.

Details on this clone: At one end, the junction sequence differs from germline, possibly due to a read error. The chain combines TRBV7-7 with TRBJ2-3; TRBD1 is a possible D gene (5 bases). The CDR3 consists of 15 residues. The germline V gene encodes CDR1 SSHAT and CDR2 FNYEAQ (reference sequence). CDR3 nucleotides: TGTGCTAGCAGCTTAAGACTGGGGCCCACAGATACGCAGTATTTT. Its protein product is CASSLRLGPTDTQYF.

The rearrangement joins TRBV7-8 to TRBJ2-1; 7 bases map to TRBD2. V shed 4 bases and J 0 bases; nucleotides not matched to a gene: 3. The V gene's germline CDR1 is SGHVS and CDR2 FQNEAQ. The CDR3 contains 15 residues. The CDR3 loop is CASSSASGSYNEQFF. CDR3 sequence (DNA): TGTGCCAGCAGCTCCGCTAGCGGCTCCTACAATGAGCAGTTCTTC.

The CDR3 nucleotides are TGTGCCAGCAGCTTGCGCCCGGTTGGGCATTTT. Translated: CASSLRPVGHF. The rearrangement uses TRBV5-8 and TRBJ1-5, with no clear D. The CDR3 extends over 11 amino acids. The V gene lost 1 base and the J gene lost 15 bases, with 11 bases spanning the gap. Germline V gives CDR1 SGHTS, CDR2 YDEGEE.

The J gene is TRBJ2-4, the V gene TRBV10-3; tentatively, D is TRBD1 (6 bases). Trimming cost V 2 bases and J 7 bases, with 12 bases left between them. This CDR3 has 14 amino acids. The germline V gene has CDR1 ENHRY and CDR2 SYGVKD. The CDR3 sequence: CAISEGTQGNIQYF. Here the CDR3 DNA reads TGTGCCATCAGTGAGGGGACCCAGGGGAACATTCAGTACTTC.

The chain uses TRBV29-1 and TRBJ2-5; TRBD1 agrees at 8 bases. Trimming cost V 7 bases and J 5 bases; bases outside gene matches: 12. CDR1 and CDR2 (germline): SQVTM, ANQGSEA. CDR3 length: 14 amino acids. The CDR3 region is CSADTGQGVETQYF. The CDR3 DNA sequence: TGCAGCGCCGACACCGGACAGGGCGTCGAGACCCAGTACTTC.

V usage is TRBV5-1 and J usage is TRBJ2-1, with TRBD2 identical over 13 bases. This CDR3 comprises 15 residues. The germline gives CDR1 SGHRS, CDR2 YFSETQ. Losses at the gene ends were 2 bases for V and 10 bases for J; bases not matched to a gene: 6. In DNA, the CDR3 is TGCGCCAGCAGCTTACGGACTAGCGGGGGTCAAGAGCAGTTCTTC. Amino acid sequence: CASSLRTSGGQEQFF.